This entry concerns a single T cell receptor beta chain. Its specific antigen is unknown. Base-call qualities are not available, and no considerably larger clone is one nucleotide away. Library generation was performed with the immunoSEQ multiplex PCR assay. For the multiplex PCR, a mixture combining 60 forward primers for TCR Vbeta segments and 13 reverse primers for TCR Jbeta segments was used. Amplification of the CDR3 region of rearranged TCR beta genes was performed with a multiplex PCR assay on genomic DNA. The Illumina HiSeq System was used to sequence the amplified TCR beta libraries as 87-base-pair reads. For the original study's pipeline: Across the 600 to 700 repertoires, a later analysis counted some 81 million unique TCR beta chains, some 11 million of which were shared by at least two donors. To remove PCR and sequencing errors, raw reads were error-corrected and collapsed into unique sequences using a nearest-neighbor algorithm that merged closely related sequences. CDR3 sequences were aligned to IMGT reference sequences to assign V, D and J gene segments. For a sequence to be retained, at least a six-nucleotide match to both a V gene segment and a J gene segment was required. Rearrangements were classified as productive when the CDR3 lacked stop codons and remained in frame with V and J, and all other rearrangements were classified as non-productive. Following IMGT convention, CDR3 was defined as the stretch from the second conserved V-encoded cysteine to the conserved J-encoded phenylalanine. Sequences without an unambiguous match to a single V gene segment were excluded from the earlier analysis of approximately 600 of the donors. An earlier analysis of a few hundred of the donors classified V segments as functional when productive rearrangements were above 56.7% and as segregating when the standard deviation between donors was above 5%. A statistical classification framework was built for diagnosing cytomegalovirus status from the catalog of TCR beta chain sequences. In a later analysis, V and J genes were assigned by comparing TCR nucleotide sequences against IMGT/GENE-DB human TR gene sequences. Using the TCRdist pipeline, a later analysis assigned CDR3 sequences along with most-parsimonious VDJ recombination scenarios. In a later analysis, every TCR beta chain was defined by the combination of its CDR3 amino acid sequence and its V-gene family, and reads without a unique V-gene family were dropped. To address suspected cross-contamination and a sequencing artifact, a later analysis removed over 500 highly shared, low-generation-probability nucleotide sequences. In a later analysis, a clonal expansion index was calculated for each public chain from normalized within-repertoire ranks of inferred template counts. In a later analysis, generation probabilities were computed using a VDJ recombination model fitted to out-of-frame rearrangements, and the results were checked against IGoR. Hypergeometric tests were used in a later analysis to score TCR-TCR, TCR-HLA and TCR-CMV co-occurrence, with a repertoire-size bias correction applied to the TCR pairs. To estimate false discovery rates, a later analysis permuted the HLA or CMV assignments 20 times. In a later analysis, co-occurring TCRs were grouped using DBSCAN, with TCRdist sequence similarity added in when clustering inside HLA-allele-positive subsets. Repertoires with fewer than 30,000 or more than 120,000 public chains, plus five repertoires with anomalous nucleotide sharing, were excluded from co-occurrence clustering. TCRdb holds this immuneACCESS table with in-frame rearrangements only. Some clones are missing; in checked studies, unresolved V genes explain under half, and the rest has no known cause. V and J calls and clone size are as listed in that table; D and trimming were resolved from the DNA. The sample table records about 69,000 clones; approximately 70% of these occur just once. The ten top clones hold around 15% of the sample.

According to the germline V gene, CDR1 reads SGHRS and CDR2 reads YFSETQ. There are 14 amino acids in the CDR3, from cysteine to phenylalanine inclusive. This entry keeps only the CDR3 DNA: 42 bases, framed from base 1. The junction shows trimming of 5 bases on V and 8 bases on J, and the gene matches do not reach 9 bases of it. These data come from a study of cytomegalovirus exposure and HLA in healthy donors (TCRdb year 2017). Regarding the complete study: According to an earlier analysis of a few hundred of the donors, roughly 180 million T cells yielded roughly 100 million unique TCR beta sequences and 276 Gb of sequence data. In an earlier analysis of 587 of the donors, high-throughput TCR beta sequencing was used to judge whether each TCR beta V gene segment behaved as functional or pseudogenic. Typing coverage differed by locus: A, B, C, DRB1 and DQB1 were typed in about 620-630 donors, DQA1 in about 500, DPA1 in 600 to 610, and DPB1 in approximately 450. Every discovery cohort repertoire had been produced on one sequencing platform. To predict cytomegalovirus infection status, the study combined high-throughput TCR immunosequencing, statistical association of individual TCRs with disease status, and machine learning. Along with the approximately 700-subject first cohort, a separate validation cohort of over a hundred different subjects was used. Genome-wide SNP genotypes for about 55% of the roughly 670 donors were used in a later genetic analysis, which treated that subset as a discovery cohort. Across approximately 400 genotyped donors of the cohort, an average of approximately 240,000 unique TCR beta nucleotide sequences per donor were sequenced, and around 19% of those sequences were non-productive. Using immunosequencing, the study profiled T cell repertoires from fewer than 850 subjects and related those repertoires to cytomegalovirus serostatus. HLA typing included class I and class II loci at four-digit resolution. In the later analysis, no new phenotypic data were used to find candidate immune exposures; instead, reliance was placed on TCR beta sequences and their occurrence across donors. The aim of the study was to test whether cataloging public T cell receptors could identify signatures of past pathogen exposure. Of the roughly 410 genotyped donors, 81% were placed in the genetic ancestry cluster associated with self-reported Caucasian donors. Alongside the repertoire data, information on donor age, sex, ethnicity and CMV serostatus was compiled. About 330 gigabases of sequencing data and around 85 million unique TCR sequences made up an early release that covered roughly 670 HLA-typed donors. A later analysis re-examined previously published TCR beta repertoires from 600 to 700 donors and added high-resolution HLA genotyping to investigate patterns of TCR occurrence. Roughly 5 DR-DQ haplotypes were handled as single units for association and clustering, since linkage in the cohort was strong.

Summary of the overall study and its limitations: In a later analysis, some 17,000 TCR beta sequences were associated with specific HLA alleles at a false discovery rate of 0.05. The sequencing pipeline was judged likely to have produced a cluster of highly shared sequence variants as a technical artifact. In vitro tests confirmed that a few of the cytomegalovirus-associated TCR beta chains recognize cytomegalovirus antigens. Compared with equally common non-associated chains, HLA-associated TCR beta chains in a later analysis were more clonally expanded and had lower generation probabilities. Assigning TCR associations to individual alleles was difficult when HLA alleles, especially DR and DQ, strongly co-occurred. Presence/absence analyses assumed roughly uniform sequencing depth across donors, an assumption that may not hold. Only TCR beta chains were sequenced in this cohort, and the absence of alpha or paired-chain data limited detectable features. In a later analysis, several top co-occurrence clusters were reported to appear linked to parvovirus B19, influenza, CMV and Epstein-Barr virus. In an earlier analysis of 587 of the donors, most TCR beta V segments appeared in productive rearrangements about 87% or about 30% of the time, broadly matching IMGT annotations. The classifier was reported to diagnose cytomegalovirus status with high specificity and sensitivity in both the original cohort and the validation cohort. For the cohort, immune exposure information was limited to CMV serostatus. While some public TCRs were present in many individuals, most TCR sequences turned up only very rarely across donors. According to a later analysis, TCR association rates differed among HLA loci, with DRB1 alleles showing the most associated TCRs and HLA-C alleles showing the fewest. A later genetic analysis reported fewer N-insertions in productive TCRs among donors in an Asian-associated ancestry cluster than the roughly 720-donor mean. Because HLA typing was unavailable for some donors at each locus, only the typed subset was used in association tests. Some IMGT-functional V segments, including TRBV6-2 and TRBV6-3, could not be distinguished by the 87-base-pair reads and were therefore excluded. V-gene and J-gene trimming of TCR beta chains was associated with a missense DCLRE1C variant in a later genetic analysis, and the association was replicated in an independent cohort. It was suggested by the authors that the approach could potentially be generalized to other disease states and immunological phenotypes. The study gave a list of 150 to 200 TCR beta chains associated with cytomegalovirus. The earlier analysis of about 600 of the donors excluded roughly 16 rarely observed V segments, including chromosome 9 orphons, because counts were too low. A later analysis found that most CMV-associated TCR beta chains appeared HLA-restricted, with HLA associations seemingly driven largely by CMV exposure. Correlated functional status among segregating V segments might be attributable to linkage disequilibrium, but an unknown experimental factor could not be ruled out. A further reported finding was that TCR beta sequences accurately predicted the HLA-A and HLA-B alleles for most subjects in the first cohort.

The cohort was made up of roughly 670 healthy bone marrow donors. All cohort members were sampled while nominally healthy, although unrecorded immune exposures were likely present. The donor was CMV seropositive and belonged to the group of more than 250 seropositive cohort members. Every donor gave a peripheral blood sample, and the peripheral blood mononuclear cells from that sample were used for TCR beta sequencing. Genomic DNA was extracted from the blood cell samples with the Qiagen DNeasy Blood Extraction Kit. The sequence came from a male donor in good health and CMV-seropositive. The chain was built from TRBV5-1 and TRBJ1-4; the junction holds 7 bases that match TRBD1. Specimen: PBMCs. The sequence in DNA is TGCGCCAGCAGGGCGACAGGGAAAAAGGAAAAACTGTTTTTT. The resulting protein is CASRATGKKEKLFF.